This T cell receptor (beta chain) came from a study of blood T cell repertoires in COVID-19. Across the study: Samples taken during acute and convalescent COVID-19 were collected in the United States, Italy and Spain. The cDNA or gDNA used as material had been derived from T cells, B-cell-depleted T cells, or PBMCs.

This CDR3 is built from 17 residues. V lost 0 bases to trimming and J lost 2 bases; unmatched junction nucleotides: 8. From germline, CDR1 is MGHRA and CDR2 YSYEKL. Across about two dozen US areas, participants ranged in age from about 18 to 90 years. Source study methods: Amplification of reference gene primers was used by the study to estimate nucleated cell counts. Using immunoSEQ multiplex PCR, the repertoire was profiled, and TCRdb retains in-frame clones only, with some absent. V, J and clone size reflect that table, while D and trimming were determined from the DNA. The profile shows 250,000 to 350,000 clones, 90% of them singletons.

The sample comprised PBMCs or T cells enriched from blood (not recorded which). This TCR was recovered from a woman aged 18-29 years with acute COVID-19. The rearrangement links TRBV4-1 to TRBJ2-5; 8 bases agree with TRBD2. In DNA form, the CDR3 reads TGCGCCAGCAGCCAAGACGTCGCCGCTAGCGGGCAAGAGACCCAGTACTTC. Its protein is CASSQDVAASGQETQYF.